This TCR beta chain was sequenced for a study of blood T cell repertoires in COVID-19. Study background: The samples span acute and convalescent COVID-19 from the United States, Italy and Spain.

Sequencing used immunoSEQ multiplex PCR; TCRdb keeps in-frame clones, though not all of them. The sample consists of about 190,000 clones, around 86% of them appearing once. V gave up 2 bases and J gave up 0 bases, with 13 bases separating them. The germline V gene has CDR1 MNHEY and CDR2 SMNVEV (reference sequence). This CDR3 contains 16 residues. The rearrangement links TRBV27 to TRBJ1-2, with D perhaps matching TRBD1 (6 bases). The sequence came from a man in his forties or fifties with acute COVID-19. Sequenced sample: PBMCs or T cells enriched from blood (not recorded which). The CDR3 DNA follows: TGTGCCAGCAGTTTAAGCAGGGGATCCCCTAACTATGGCTACACCTTC. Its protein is CASSLSRGSPNYGYTF.